This entry is about one T cell receptor (beta chain). Antigen: not known. The sample originates from a study of response to subunit inactivated influenza vaccine. This CDR3 region has 15 residues. Trimming pared 0 bases from V and 3 bases from J, leaving 9 bases between. Per the germline V gene, CDR1 is LGHNA and CDR2 is YNFKEQ. TCRdb itself ran the RT-PCR reads through MiXCR, one entry per CDR3 protein. The table records roughly 570,000 distinct CDR3 sequences, approximately 14% of them present only once. Overall study findings and caveats: With each seasonal influenza vaccination, the authors suggested, few new T cells are recruited.

This specimen consisted of PBMCs from blood, obtained about 13 days after vaccination. This TCR was recovered from a man aged 50-60 years who received an inactivated influenza vaccine. V and J are TRBV4-2 and TRBJ2-1; D unclear. In DNA, the CDR3 is TGTGCCAGCAGCCAAGAAATAGGAGACTACAATGAGCAGTTCTTC. Its protein product is CASSQEIGDYNEQFF.